Listed below are T cell receptor beta chains from one sample, sequenced in a study of technical replicates of blood from a few donors. The assay was immunoSEQ multiplex PCR, and TCRdb's table has in-frame clones only and misses some. The sample records under 85,000 clones, 93% being singletons. The specimen was T cells isolated from PBMCs. Every receptor here comes from a human donor in good health. Each CDR3 is given with its conserved first and last residue. The D gene is left open where the match is weak. Not every row has a clone size; where given, it reads once, few, many or a size class.

DNA,CDR3,V,D,size,J
TGTGCCAGCAGAATGACAGCTTACTATGGCTACACCTTC,CASRMTAYYGYTF,TRBV28,.,.,TRBJ1-2
TGCGCCAGCAGCCAGGACAAGATATACGGCTACACCTTC,CASSQDKIYGYTF,TRBV5-1,.,few,TRBJ1-2
TGTGCCAGCAGCGTAGGACAGGAAAATCAGCCCCAGCATTTT,CASSVGQENQPQHF,TRBV9,.,.,TRBJ1-5
TGTGCCATCAGTGAGATTCGGCGGGAGGGCCGGGCGGGGGCCAACGTCCTGACTTTC,CAISEIRREGRAGANVLTF,TRBV10-3,TRBD2,.,TRBJ2-6
TGTGCCAGCAGTGGGGGACTGCCGAATCAGCCCCAGCATTTT,CASSGGLPNQPQHF,TRBV6-5,.,.,TRBJ1-5
TGTGCCAGCAGCGCTGGGGACAGGGGCCTGAACACTGAAGCTTTCTTT,CASSAGDRGLNTEAFF,TRBV9,TRBD1,.,TRBJ1-1
TGTGCCAGCAGCGTGGGACTAGCGGTCCCCGACCAGTACTTC,CASSVGLAVPDQYF,TRBV9,TRBD2,.,TRBJ2-7
TGTGCCAGCAGCTTTCTAGTAGGAAATGAAGCTTTCTTT,CASSFLVGNEAFF,TRBV13,.,.,TRBJ1-1
TGTGCCAGCAGCTTAAAATTGGGACAGGACTGGATCTTC,CASSLKLGQDWIF,TRBV11-2,TRBD1,.,TRBJ2-1
TGTGCCATCAGTGATTCCAGGGGCTCGATCGGTGACACCATATATTTT,CAISDSRGSIGDTIYF,TRBV10-3,.,.,TRBJ1-3
TGTGCCAGCAGGAGAGGTTCGCCTTCCTACGAGCAGTACTTC,CASRRGSPSYEQYF,TRBV6-1,.,.,TRBJ2-7
TGTGCCAGCAGTTCCGGACAGGGATGGGGCTACACCTTC,CASSSGQGWGYTF,TRBV28,TRBD1,.,TRBJ1-2
TGTGCCAGCAGCCTCGGGACAGGGGATAACTATGGCTACACCTTC,CASSLGTGDNYGYTF,TRBV9,TRBD1,.,TRBJ1-2
TGTGCCAGCAGCTTAAGTCTTCAGGGATCCTACGAGCAGTACTTC,CASSLSLQGSYEQYF,TRBV7-9,.,.,TRBJ2-7
TGTGCCAGCAGTTTTACAGGGACTAACTATGGCTACACCTTC,CASSFTGTNYGYTF,TRBV27,.,.,TRBJ1-2
TGTGCCAGTAGTTACCGGGACAGGGTAAATGAGCAGTTCTTC,CASSYRDRVNEQFF,TRBV19,TRBD1,once,TRBJ2-1
TGTGCCAGCAGCCATCTAGCGGGAGCCGATACGCAGTATTTT,CASSHLAGADTQYF,TRBV27,TRBD2,.,TRBJ2-3
TGTGCCAGCAGTGAATTACTGGTCGGGGAGCTGTTTTTT,CASSELLVGELFF,TRBV25-1,.,once,TRBJ2-2
TGTGCCAGCACCGAAGCGTGGCAGCAGTACTTC,CASTEAWQQYF,TRBV6-1,.,once,TRBJ2-7
TGTGCCAGCAGTTACTCGAGGGTGGACCTTCACACTGAAGCTTTCTTT,CASSYSRVDLHTEAFF,TRBV6-6,.,.,TRBJ1-1
TGTGCCAGTAGTGCCGGGACAGGGGGCTATAATGAGCAGTTCTTC,CASSAGTGGYNEQFF,TRBV19,TRBD1,.,TRBJ2-1
TGTGCCAGCAGCTTAGGGACTAGCGTCGATGAGCAGTTCTTC,CASSLGTSVDEQFF,TRBV7-2,TRBD2,.,TRBJ2-1
TGTGCCAGCAGCTTAGAACAGGGGGTCAATAACACTGAAGCTTTCTTT,CASSLEQGVNNTEAFF,TRBV7-9,TRBD1,.,TRBJ1-1
TGCGCCAGCAGTCGTGGAAATCTAGCGGTTTACAATGAGCAGTTCTTC,CASSRGNLAVYNEQFF,TRBV5-1,TRBD2,once,TRBJ2-1
TGTGCCAGCAGCTCGGGACAGTCCTACGAGCAGTACTTC,CASSSGQSYEQYF,TRBV5-6,TRBD1,once,TRBJ2-7
TGTGCCAGCAGTTTGGGGCAGGGGGACACTGAAGCTTTCTTT,CASSLGQGDTEAFF,TRBV27,TRBD1,.,TRBJ1-1
TGTGCCAGCAGCGGTGGACAGACGGGGGAAGCTTTCTTT,CASSGGQTGEAFF,TRBV9,.,.,TRBJ1-1
TGTGCCAGCAGCTTGGCCGGGACAGGGAGAGAAAAACTGTTTTTT,CASSLAGTGREKLFF,TRBV11-2,TRBD1,.,TRBJ1-4
TGTGCCAGCAGCGCACCCGGGACACAGAACACTGAAGCTTTCTTT,CASSAPGTQNTEAFF,TRBV9,.,.,TRBJ1-1
TGTGCCAGCAGGGCGGCTAATGAGCAGTTCTTC,CASRAANEQFF,TRBV28,.,.,TRBJ2-1
TGTGCCAGCAGACTCGACTGGGACAGGGTTTACAATGAGCAGTTCTTC,CASRLDWDRVYNEQFF,TRBV7-2,TRBD1,.,TRBJ2-1
TGTGCTCTTCAGGGGAACTATGGCTACACCTTC,CALQGNYGYTF,TRBV30,.,.,TRBJ1-2
TGTGCCAGCAGTTCCTTGTGGGGGGACACTGAAGCTTTCTTT,CASSSLWGDTEAFF,TRBV27,.,.,TRBJ1-1
TGTGCCAGCAGCGCCAGACAGGGACACGAGCAGTACTTC,CASSARQGHEQYF,TRBV9,TRBD1,.,TRBJ2-7
TGTGCCAGCAGTTTTCGGCGGGAGGCCAATGAGCAGTTCTTC,CASSFRREANEQFF,TRBV27,TRBD2,.,TRBJ2-1
TGCGCCAGCAGTCAGTGCAGGGGGACGGAGACCCAGTACTTC,CASSQCRGTETQYF,TRBV23-1,TRBD1,.,TRBJ2-5
TGTGCCAGCAGCGGACAGGCCTACGAGCAGTACTTC,CASSGQAYEQYF,TRBV27,TRBD1,.,TRBJ2-7
TGTGCCAGCAGTGATCGTGGACAGGGCAATCAGCCCCAGCATTTT,CASSDRGQGNQPQHF,TRBV2,TRBD1,.,TRBJ1-5
TGCGCCAGCAGCCAAGACACTAGCGGTCCCCACAATGAGCAGTTCTTC,CASSQDTSGPHNEQFF,TRBV4-1,TRBD2,.,TRBJ2-1
TGTGCCAGCAGCATCTTTTGGAGTCCCGCAGAGACCCAGTACTTC,CASSIFWSPAETQYF,TRBV6-5,.,.,TRBJ2-5
TGTGCCAGCAGCGTCACTAGCGGGAACTACAATGAGCAGTTCTTC,CASSVTSGNYNEQFF,TRBV9,TRBD2,.,TRBJ2-1
TGTGCCATCAGTGAGGAGGAGGGGTCGACTGAAGCTTTCTTT,CAISEEEGSTEAFF,TRBV10-3,.,few,TRBJ1-1
TGTGCCAGCAGGGACACAGGGGGCGCGGAGCCCCAGCATTTT,CASRDTGGAEPQHF,TRBV2,TRBD1,.,TRBJ1-5
TGTGCCAGCAGCTTAGAGGGGGGGGACTACGAGCAGTACTTC,CASSLEGGDYEQYF,TRBV7-3,.,.,TRBJ2-7